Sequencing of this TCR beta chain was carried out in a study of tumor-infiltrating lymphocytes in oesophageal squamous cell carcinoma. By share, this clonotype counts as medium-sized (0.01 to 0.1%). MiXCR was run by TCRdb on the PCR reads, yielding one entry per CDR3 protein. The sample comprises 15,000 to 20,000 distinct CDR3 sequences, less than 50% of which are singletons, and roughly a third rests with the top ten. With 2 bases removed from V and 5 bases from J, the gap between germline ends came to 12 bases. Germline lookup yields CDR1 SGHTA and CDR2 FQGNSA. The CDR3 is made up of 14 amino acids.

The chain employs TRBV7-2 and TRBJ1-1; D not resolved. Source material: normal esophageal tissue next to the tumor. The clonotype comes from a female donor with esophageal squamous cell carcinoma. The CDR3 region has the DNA TGTGCCAGCAGCTTACAGCAGGACGTGACTGAAGCTTTCTTT. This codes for CASSLQQDVTEAFF. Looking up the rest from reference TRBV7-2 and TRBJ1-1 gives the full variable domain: GAGVSQSPSNKVTEKGKDVELRCDPISGHTALYWYRQSLGQGLEFLIYFQGNSAPDKSGLPSDRFSAERTGGSVSTLTIQRTQQEDSAVYLCASSLQQDVTEAFFGQGTRLTVV.